This section outlines one T cell receptor beta chain sequence together with its context. Its target is unknown. Healthy Caucasian individuals from Russia aged 6 to 90 served as donors. The sample is drawn from a study of blood T cells in healthy people across ages. Regarding the study as a whole: Unsorted PBMCs blocked a conclusive comparison of naive and antigen-experienced cells.

The second PCR ran roughly 6 to 12 cycles with a sample-barcoded 5' primer and J-beta primers. Each cDNA molecule, via a template-switch adaptor with 12 random nucleotides, was tagged. TCRdb reprocessed the 5' RACE reads via MiXCR and lists one record per CDR3 protein. The sample holds about 1.6 million distinct CDR3 sequences, 34% seen once. Trimming removed 5 bases at V and 4 bases at J, with 13 bases between. Germline assignment: CDR1 MNHEY and CDR2 SVGAGI. The CDR3 extends over 14 amino acids. The sample taken for sequencing was blood. The origin of this receptor is a woman in her twenties or thirties in good health. This sequence joins TRBV6-5 and TRBJ2-3; either TRBD1 or TRBD2 may fit D (5 bases each). Here the CDR3 DNA reads TGTGCCAGCAGTAGGGGACGGAGCGCAGATACGCAGTATTTT. Its translation: CASSRGRSADTQYF.